A selection of T cell receptor beta chains follows, all from one sample in a study of blood T cell repertoires in COVID-19. Generated by immunoSEQ multiplex PCR, the TCRdb table keeps only in-frame clones and is missing some. Of around 150,000 clones listed, 60% to 85% are singletons. The source material was peripheral blood. All receptors derive from a man aged 50-60 years with active or convalescent COVID-19. The CDR3 runs from the conserved cysteine through the conserved F or W. A D gene is named only where the DNA matches it firmly. Not every row has a clone size; where given, it reads once, few, many or a size class.

cdr3_aa: CASSGGRETYNEQFF; cdr3_nt: TGTGCCAGCAGCGGAGGGCGGGAGACCTACAATGAGCAGTTCTTC; clone_size: -; d_call: TRBD2; v_call: TRBV9; j_call: TRBJ2-1
cdr3_aa: CASSPLPGHSSGANVLTF; cdr3_nt: TGTGCCAGCAGCCCCCTTCCGGGACATAGCTCTGGGGCCAACGTCCTGACTTTC; clone_size: once; d_call: -; v_call: TRBV3-1/TRBV3-2; j_call: TRBJ2-6
cdr3_aa: CASSVGPITGELFF; cdr3_nt: TGTGCCAGCAGCGTAGGTCCCATCACCGGGGAGCTGTTTTTT; clone_size: -; d_call: -; v_call: TRBV9; j_call: TRBJ2-2
cdr3_aa: CASSPWGGAYEQYF; cdr3_nt: TGTGCCAGCAGCCCTTGGGGGGGGGCCTACGAGCAGTACTTC; clone_size: once; d_call: TRBD2; v_call: TRBV9; j_call: TRBJ2-7
cdr3_aa: CASSPNRGRPDYGYTF; cdr3_nt: TGTGCCAGCTCACCTAACAGGGGGAGGCCTGACTATGGCTACACCTTC; clone_size: -; d_call: TRBD1; v_call: TRBV18; j_call: TRBJ1-2
cdr3_aa: CSASFRTGGDGYTF; cdr3_nt: TGCAGTGCTAGTTTCCGGACAGGGGGTGATGGCTACACCTTC; clone_size: -; d_call: TRBD1; v_call: TRBV20-1; j_call: TRBJ1-2
cdr3_aa: CASSPASSYNSPLHF; cdr3_nt: TGTGCCAGCTCACCAGCGAGCTCCTATAATTCACCCCTCCACTTT; clone_size: -; d_call: -; v_call: TRBV18; j_call: TRBJ1-6
cdr3_aa: CASSFTGAYGYTF; cdr3_nt: TGTGCCAGCAGCTTCACAGGGGCCTATGGCTACACCTTC; clone_size: few; d_call: TRBD1; v_call: TRBV7-2; j_call: TRBJ1-2
cdr3_aa: CASSKRTGRGYEQYF; cdr3_nt: TGTGCCAGCAGCAAAAGGACCGGGAGGGGCTACGAGCAGTACTTC; clone_size: -; d_call: TRBD2; v_call: TRBV11-3; j_call: TRBJ2-7
cdr3_aa: CASSLWAGGTQETQYF; cdr3_nt: TGTGCCAGCAGCTTGTGGGCGGGAGGCACCCAAGAGACCCAGTACTTC; clone_size: -; d_call: TRBD2; v_call: TRBV7-9; j_call: TRBJ2-5
cdr3_aa: CASSLLGLGKAEAFF; cdr3_nt: TGTGCCAGCAGCCTACTGGGACTTGGGAAGGCTGAAGCTTTCTTT; clone_size: -; d_call: -; v_call: TRBV3-1/TRBV3-2; j_call: TRBJ1-1
cdr3_aa: CASSLGTSQNNEQFF; cdr3_nt: TGTGCCAGCAGCCTCGGGACTAGCCAGAACAATGAGCAGTTCTTC; clone_size: -; d_call: TRBD2; v_call: TRBV7-3; j_call: TRBJ2-1
cdr3_aa: CASSWSSGRALNEQFF; cdr3_nt: TGTGCCAGTAGTTGGTCTAGCGGGAGGGCCCTCAATGAGCAGTTCTTC; clone_size: -; d_call: TRBD2; v_call: TRBV19; j_call: TRBJ2-1
cdr3_aa: CASGRDVTAEAFF; cdr3_nt: TGTGCCAGCGGGAGAGATGTTACGGCTGAAGCTTTCTTT; clone_size: -; d_call: -; v_call: TRBV28; j_call: TRBJ1-1